Sequencing of this TCR beta chain was carried out in a study of T cell responses to AZD1222 COVID-19 vaccine (dated by TCRdb to the early 2020s). Describing the broader study: A total of just over 230 trial participants underwent TCR sequencing, of whom 207 had received two doses of AZD1222 and about 25 had received two doses of the MenACWY control vaccine. Trial participants were enrolled by age into 18-55, 56-69 and 70-plus year subgroups, with roughly 150, 30 and 60 TCR-sequenced participants respectively. Paper-wide results and their limitations: In the small 56-69-year group, the increase in depth fell short of significance, most likely because of low power. Participants were mostly white British, with more females than males. The authors suggested clonal diversity may have been underestimated. Vaccine-associated CD4 TCRs spanned the whole spike protein, with dominant responses in regions 160-218 and 743-854. A significant rise in spike-specific TCR breadth and depth was observed after two AZD1222 doses relative to day 0 and relative to MenACWY recipients. Because no samples from the day 14 peak response were available, repertoires could be characterized only after the peak T cell response. Nearly half of unique spike-specific TCRs reportedly recognized epitopes outside regions mutated in the B.1.351 and B.1.1.7 variants. Only five or six AZD1222 recipients were SARS-CoV-2 seropositive at baseline, limiting conclusions about previously exposed vaccinees.

The germline V gene supplies CDR1 MDHEN and CDR2 SYDVKM. From cysteine to phenylalanine, the CDR3 is 14 amino acids long. Only the CDR3 DNA stays, 42 bases, in frame from base 1. V is shortened by 5 bases, J by 0 bases, and the region joining them spans 10 bases. Sample time point, as interpreted from the label and publication: baseline before first vaccination. Reading the label with the study, this specimen's treatment or condition is: meningococcal conjugate vaccine given as trial control. Samples from vaccinated people were obtained from the UK trials COV001 and COV002, which included a single-blind randomized controlled phase 2/3 trial of AZD1222 (ChAdOx1 nCoV-19) in healthy adults. Trial participant PBMC samples were collected at day 0 and day 28 after the second dose for TCRbeta chain sequencing. This clone has a single count. The antigen it binds to is not known. No base qualities exist here, and no much larger clone lies one base off it.

The CDR3 regions of human TCRbeta chains were subjected to immunosequencing. Under the source paper's analysis protocol: Repertoire TCRs were matched against a reference library of SARS-CoV-2-specific TCRs generated with the MIRA antigen-specificity platform. Breadth was defined as the fraction of unique TCRs that were SARS-CoV-2-associated, and depth was defined as the fraction of total T cells that were SARS-CoV-2-associated. Using the MIRA data, every spike-specific TCR was mapped to the spike region that the TCR reacted to and assigned to either a CD4 or a CD8 class. Log10-transformed breadth and depth values were compared by one-way ANOVA with Sidak's multiple comparisons tests. What TCRdb holds here is the immuneACCESS table cut down to in-frame rearrangements. Part of the clones is not present; checked against another copy, under half of the missing clones reflect an unresolved V gene, and the others are unexplained. V and J calls and clone size follow that table, whereas D and trimming were derived from the DNA. This sample lists under 150,000 clones; approximately 85% were detected once. Roughly 3.9% of the sample is taken by the ten largest.

The sequencing here drew on peripheral blood, taken on day 0 of MenACWY control vaccination. Rearrangement joined TRBV28 to TRBJ1-2, with the D gene too uncertain to name. This sequence originates from an adult in good health. The DNA is as follows: TGTGCCAGCAGTCCGGACCCTACTAACTATGGCTACACCTTC. Translated, this gives CASSPDPTNYGYTF.